The next 12 T cell receptor beta chains were all read from a single sample in a study of beta chain features in type 1 diabetes. Expressed TCRB transcripts were sequenced because the entire RNA isolate underwent reverse transcription. TCRdb's table, derived via immunoSEQ multiplex PCR, lists solely in-frame clones and lacks some. The sample contains 900,000 or so clones, 15% to 20% of which appear only once. Sequencing used naive CD4+ T cells from blood. The receptors shown here come from a woman in her late teens or twenties in good health.

This clone showed up just a few times. CDR3 sequence reads: CASSPPRTGFTDTQYF. The CDR3 DNA is TGTGCCAGCTCACCTCCTAGGACTGGCTTCACAGATACGCAGTATTTT. The V and J genes are TRBV18 and TRBJ2-3; D perhaps matches TRBD2 (5 bases). CDR3 length: 16 residues. Trimming shortened V by 3 bases and J by 2 bases, and 15 bases separated the two germline ends. Germline CDR1 is KGHSH and CDR2 is LQKENI.

This clone was seen a handful of times. The V gene is TRBV7-6, the J gene TRBJ2-4; a weak D match, TRBD1 (5 bases). Trimming took 4 bases from V and 6 from J, leaving 7 bases between them. This CDR3 is built from 12 residues. CDR1 and CDR2 (germline): SGHVS, FNYEAQ. The CDR3 loop is CASSSDRNIQYF. In DNA, the CDR3 is TGTGCCAGCAGCTCTGACAGAAACATTCAGTACTTC.

The chain combines TRBV28 with TRBJ1-1; possibly TRBD1 for D (5 bases). Germline CDR1 MDHEN, CDR2 SYDVKM. The CDR3 loop spans 14 amino acids. The V end lost 4 bases, the J end lost 9 bases, and 18 bases lay between the germline ends. CDR3 DNA: TGTGCCAGCAGTTCTCAGTCCTCAGGGAGCAAAGCTTTCTTT. Its protein product is CASSSQSSGSKAFF.

This clone has more than one count but fewer than ten. The chain is built from TRBV10-3 and TRBJ1-1, with TRBD1 matching over 9 bases. The CDR3 runs 15 residues. The V gene's germline CDR1 is ENHRY and CDR2 SYGVKD. The V and J ends lost 3 bases and 7 bases, in that order; junction bases with no gene match: 9. CDR3 sequence (DNA): TGTGCCATCAGTGAAATGGGACAGGGAAAGTATGAAGCTTTCTTT. It codes for CAISEMGQGKYEAFF.

This clone was detected only a few times. The chain employs TRBV10-3 and TRBJ2-1; D unclear. CDR1 and CDR2 from the germline V gene are ENHRY and SYGVKD. CDR3 length: 13 amino acids. The V end lost 3 bases, the J end lost 5 bases, and 8 bases lay between the germline ends. CDR3 DNA: TGTGCCATCAGTGATAGGGTTAACAATGAGCAGTTCTTC. This codes for CAISDRVNNEQFF.

The chain couples TRBV7-9 to TRBJ2-3; 8 bases align to TRBD1. This CDR3 is built from 18 residues. Losses at the gene ends were 6 bases for V and 3 bases for J; bases not matched to a gene: 17. Germline assignment: CDR1 SEHNR and CDR2 FQNEAQ (reference sequence). CDR3 amino acids: CASSPLQGAGRMTDTQYF. DNA for the CDR3: TGTGCCAGCAGTCCACTTCAGGGGGCAGGGAGAATGACAGATACGCAGTATTTT.

This clone turned up a few times. J is TRBJ2-2 and V is TRBV6-5, with TRBD2 as a possible D gene (5 bases). Germline CDR1 and CDR2: MNHEY and SVGAGI. The CDR3 is made up of 16 amino acids. V was trimmed by 0 bases and J by 5 bases, leaving 13 bases between them. The CDR3 DNA reads as TGTGCCAGCAGTTACTCTAGCGTCGTGCAGACCGGGGAGCTGTTTTTT. This encodes CASSYSSVVQTGELFF.

This clone has only a few counts. The chain links TRBV5-6 to TRBJ2-5; unclear D gene. CDR3 length: 12 residues. V lost 0 bases, J lost 5 bases, and 5 bases lay in between. The germline V gene encodes CDR1 SGHDT and CDR2 YYEEEE. The CDR3: CASSLDQETQYF. CDR3 nucleotide sequence: TGTGCCAGCAGCTTGGATCAGGAGACCCAGTACTTC.

The chain combines TRBV10-3 with TRBJ2-5; TRBD1 matches at 7 bases. Judging by the DNA end, TRBJ2-7 fits better; the J call may be wrong. Germline V gene data show CDR1 as ENHRY and CDR2 as SYGVKD. The CDR3 has 14 residues. As DNA, the CDR3 is TGTGCCATCAGCAACAGGGGTCTCTCCTACGAGCAGTACTTC. This encodes CAISNRGLSYEQYF.

The chain carries TRBV18 and TRBJ2-2; no definite D call. V lost 3 bases and J lost 10, with 9 bases in between. The CDR3 runs 12 residues. The V gene's germline CDR1 is KGHSH and CDR2 LQKENI. The CDR3, as DNA: TGTGCCAGCTCACCTCCGGTGACGGAGCTGTTTTTT. The encoded protein is CASSPPVTELFF.

The chain combines TRBV14 with TRBJ1-1, with D unclear. This CDR3 is 16 amino acids long. Germline-derived CDR1 and CDR2 are SGHDN and FVKESK. V dropped 3 bases and J dropped 0 bases, with 14 bases sitting between them. The CDR3 spells CASSQKVGSMNTEAFF. The CDR3 DNA reads TGTGCCAGCAGCCAGAAAGTGGGCAGCATGAACACTGAAGCTTTCTTT.

The V gene is TRBV27, the J gene TRBJ1-4, with D perhaps matching TRBD1 (5 bases). In germline, CDR1 is MNHEY, CDR2 SMNVEV (reference sequence). The CDR3 runs 18 residues. V dropped 3 bases and J dropped 0 bases, with 17 bases sitting between them. The CDR3 nucleotides read TGTGCCAGCAGTTTTCCCAGGCAGGGAGAACCAACTAATGAAAAACTGTTTTTT. Amino acids: CASSFPRQGEPTNEKLFF.